This T cell receptor beta chain was captured by sequencing in a study of cytomegalovirus exposure and HLA in healthy donors. Comments on this clone: The antigen remains undetermined.

Study observations and caveats: Under in vitro conditions, three CMV-associated chains were confirmed as specific for CMV antigens. A later analysis by the authors found several of the most significant clusters apparently linked to common viral pathogens. In a later analysis, V- and J-gene trimming of beta chains associated with a DCLRE1C missense variant, replicated independently.

The PCR made use of 60 Vbeta and 13 Jbeta primers. Clones were sequenced by immunoSEQ multiplex PCR, and TCRdb holds only the in-frame ones, with some missing. Of about 130,000 clones listed, around 78% are singletons. The clonotype comes from a woman aged 50 to 65 in good health and CMV-seronegative. Sequenced sample: PBMCs.

CDR3 DNA: TGTGCCAGCAGTCGGGAGGGAGAGGCTTTCTTT. Translating gives CASSREGEAFF. J is TRBJ1-1 and V is TRBV6-5, with unresolved D. Germline CDR1 is MNHEY and CDR2 is SVGAGI. The CDR3 has 11 amino acids. Trimming cost V 5 bases and J 11 bases, with 12 bases left between them.